This T cell receptor beta chain was sequenced for a study of T-cell reconstitution after alpha-beta-depleted transplantation in children. The CDR3 consists of 15 residues. CDR1 is SQVTM, CDR2 ANQGSEA, per germline. V lost 4 bases to trimming and J lost 2 bases; unmatched junction nucleotides: 9. The library targeted TCRbeta and was prepared with unique molecular identifiers. TCRdb re-called the PCR reads with MiXCR, one entry per CDR3 protein. The sample carries around 700,000 distinct CDR3 sequences, 10% to 15% recorded once. Study-level points and caveats: There were reportedly several hundred expanded graft clones from which alpha-beta T cells came about two months after transplant. It was newly produced T cells that mostly accounted for T-cell counts and diversity one year after transplant. High day-60 TCRbeta diversity in some patients came from surviving recipient T cells and thymic progenitors.

Remarks on this clonotype: Its antigen remains unknown.

This receptor was obtained from a girl aged 2 to 9 with congenital amegakaryocytic thrombocytopenia, due to receive a stem cell transplant. The genes are TRBV29-1 and TRBJ2-7, with TRBD2 matching over 9 bases. The input for sequencing was PBMCs, taken before TCRalphabeta/CD19-depleted stem cell transplant. The CDR3 region has the DNA TGCAGCGTTGCGGTAGGACTAGCGTTAACCTACGAGCAGTACTTC. Its translation: CSVAVGLALTYEQYF.